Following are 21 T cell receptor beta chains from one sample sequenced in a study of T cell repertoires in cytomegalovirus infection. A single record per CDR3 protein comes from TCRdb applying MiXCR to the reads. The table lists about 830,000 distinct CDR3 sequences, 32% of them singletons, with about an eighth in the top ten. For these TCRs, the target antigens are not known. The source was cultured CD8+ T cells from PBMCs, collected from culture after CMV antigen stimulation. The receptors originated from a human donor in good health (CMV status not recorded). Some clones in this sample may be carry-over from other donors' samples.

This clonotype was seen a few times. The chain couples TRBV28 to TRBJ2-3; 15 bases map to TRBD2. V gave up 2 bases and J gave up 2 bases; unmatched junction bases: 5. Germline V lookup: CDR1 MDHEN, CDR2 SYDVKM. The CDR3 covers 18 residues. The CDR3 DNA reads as TGTGCCAGCAGTTTACGGACTAGCGGGGGGGAATTCACAGATACGCAGTATTTT. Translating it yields CASSLRTSGGEFTDTQYF.

CDR3: CASGGPTSGGLPSYEQYF. CDR3 bases: TGTGCCAGCGGGGGCCCGACTAGCGGGGGCCTCCCCTCCTACGAGCAGTACTTC. V is TRBV2 and J is TRBJ2-7; 12 bases are shared with TRBD2. The CDR3 is 18 amino acids. Germline V gene lookup returns CDR1 SNHLY and CDR2 FYNNEI. With V trimmed by 8 bases and J by 0 bases, 14 bases remained unmatched.

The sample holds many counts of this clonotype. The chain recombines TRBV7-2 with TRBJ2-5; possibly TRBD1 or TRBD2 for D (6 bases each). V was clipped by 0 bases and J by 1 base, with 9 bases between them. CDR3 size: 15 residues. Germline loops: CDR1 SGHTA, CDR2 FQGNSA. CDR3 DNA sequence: TGTGCCAGCAGCTTAGCGGGGGGCCTCCAAGAGACCCAGTACTTC. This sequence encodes CASSLAGGLQETQYF.

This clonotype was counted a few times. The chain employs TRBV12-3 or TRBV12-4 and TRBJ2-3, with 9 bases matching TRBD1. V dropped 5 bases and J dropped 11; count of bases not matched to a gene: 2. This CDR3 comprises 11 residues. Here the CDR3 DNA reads TGTGCCAGCAGTGGACAGGGGCGGCAGTATTTT. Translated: CASSGQGRQYF.

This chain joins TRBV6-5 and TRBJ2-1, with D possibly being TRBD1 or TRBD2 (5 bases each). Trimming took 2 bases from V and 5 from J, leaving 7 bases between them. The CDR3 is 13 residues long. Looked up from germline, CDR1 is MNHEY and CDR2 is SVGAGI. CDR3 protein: CASSYGGDNEQFF. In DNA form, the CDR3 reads TGTGCCAGCAGTTACGGGGGTGACAATGAGCAGTTCTTC.

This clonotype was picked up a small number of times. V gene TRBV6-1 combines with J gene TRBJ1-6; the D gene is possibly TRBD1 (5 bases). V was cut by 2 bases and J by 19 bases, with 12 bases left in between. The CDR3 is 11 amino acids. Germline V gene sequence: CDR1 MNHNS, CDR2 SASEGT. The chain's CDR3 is CASSERGDSHF. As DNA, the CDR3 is TGTGCCAGCAGTGAAAGGGGCGATTCTCACTTT.

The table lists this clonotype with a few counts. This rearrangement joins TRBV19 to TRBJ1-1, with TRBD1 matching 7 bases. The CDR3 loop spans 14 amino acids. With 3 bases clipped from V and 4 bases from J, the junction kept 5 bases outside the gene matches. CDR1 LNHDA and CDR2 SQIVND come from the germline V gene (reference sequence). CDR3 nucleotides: TGTGCCAGTAGTATTGACAGGGCGATCACTGAAGCTTTCTTT. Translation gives CASSIDRAITEAFF.

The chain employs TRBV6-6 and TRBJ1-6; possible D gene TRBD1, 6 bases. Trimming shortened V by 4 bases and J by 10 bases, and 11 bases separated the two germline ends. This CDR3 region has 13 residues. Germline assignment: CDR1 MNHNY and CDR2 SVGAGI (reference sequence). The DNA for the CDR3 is TGTGCCAGCAGTTGGGACATTGAATCACCCCTCCACTTT. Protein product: CASSWDIESPLHF.

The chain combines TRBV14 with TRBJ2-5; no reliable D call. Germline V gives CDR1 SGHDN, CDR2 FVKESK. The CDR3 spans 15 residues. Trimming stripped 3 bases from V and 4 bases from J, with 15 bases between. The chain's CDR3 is CASSHQTGGLETQYF. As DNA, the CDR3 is TGTGCCAGCAGCCACCAGACGGGTGGTTTAGAGACCCAGTACTTC.

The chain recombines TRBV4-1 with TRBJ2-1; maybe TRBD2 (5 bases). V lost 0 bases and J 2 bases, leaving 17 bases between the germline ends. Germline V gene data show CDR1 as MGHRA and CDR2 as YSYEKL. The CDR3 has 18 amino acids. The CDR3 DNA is TGCGCCAGCAGCCAAGAATACGACTCATACGGGACCTACAATGAGCAGTTCTTC. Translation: CASSQEYDSYGTYNEQFF.

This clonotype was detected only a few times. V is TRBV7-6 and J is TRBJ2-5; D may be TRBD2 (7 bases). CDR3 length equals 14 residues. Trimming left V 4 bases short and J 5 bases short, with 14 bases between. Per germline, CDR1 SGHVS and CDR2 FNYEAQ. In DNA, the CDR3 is TGTGCCAGCAGCTCCTTGGCGGGGGCGGAGACCCAGTACTTC. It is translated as CASSSLAGAETQYF.

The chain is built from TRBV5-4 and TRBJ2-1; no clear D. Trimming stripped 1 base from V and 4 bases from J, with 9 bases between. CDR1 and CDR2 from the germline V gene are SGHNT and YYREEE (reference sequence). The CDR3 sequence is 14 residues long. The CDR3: CASSLRTGYNEQFF. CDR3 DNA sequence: TGTGCCAGCAGCTTGAGGACGGGTTACAATGAGCAGTTCTTC.

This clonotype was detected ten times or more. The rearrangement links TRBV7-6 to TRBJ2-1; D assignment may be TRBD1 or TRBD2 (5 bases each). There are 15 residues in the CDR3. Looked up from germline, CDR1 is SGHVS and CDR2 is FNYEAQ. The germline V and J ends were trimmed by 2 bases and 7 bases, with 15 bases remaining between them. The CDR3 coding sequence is TGTGCCAGCAGCTTATTGGGACCGAGGGTTAATGAGCAGTTCTTC. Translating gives CASSLLGPRVNEQFF. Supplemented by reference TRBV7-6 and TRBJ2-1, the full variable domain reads GAGVSQSPRYKVTKRGQDVALRCDPISGHVSLYWYRQALGQGPEFLTYFNYEAQQDKSGLPNDRFSAERPEGSISTLTIQRTEQRDSAMYRCASSLLGPRVNEQFFGPGTRLTVL.

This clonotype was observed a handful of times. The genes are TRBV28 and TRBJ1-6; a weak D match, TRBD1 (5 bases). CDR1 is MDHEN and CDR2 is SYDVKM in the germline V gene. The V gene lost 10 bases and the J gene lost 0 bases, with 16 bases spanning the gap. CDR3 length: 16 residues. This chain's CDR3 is CATIHRPSSYNSPLHF. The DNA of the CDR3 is TGTGCCACTATTCACAGGCCCAGCTCCTATAATTCACCCCTCCACTTT. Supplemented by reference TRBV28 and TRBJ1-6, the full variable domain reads DVKVTQSSRYLVKRTGEKVFLECVQDMDHENMFWYRQDPGLGLRLIYFSYDVKMKEKGDIPEGYSVSREKKERFSLILESASTNQTSMYLCATIHRPSSYNSPLHFGNGTRLTVT.

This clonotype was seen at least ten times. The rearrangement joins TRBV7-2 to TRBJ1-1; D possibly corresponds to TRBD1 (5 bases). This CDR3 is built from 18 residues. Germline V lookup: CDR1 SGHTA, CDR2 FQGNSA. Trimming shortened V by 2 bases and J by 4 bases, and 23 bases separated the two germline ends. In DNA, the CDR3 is TGTGCCAGCAGCTTAAATGTGGGGGTAACTGGGACGTTCACTGAAGCTTTCTTT. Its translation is CASSLNVGVTGTFTEAFF.

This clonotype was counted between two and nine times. This chain's CDR3 is CSVVGIGRDSSYEQYF. Here the CDR3 DNA reads TGCAGCGTTGTTGGAATTGGAAGGGACAGTTCCTACGAGCAGTACTTC. This sequence joins TRBV29-1 and TRBJ2-7; 7 bases fit TRBD1. This CDR3 contains 16 residues. V lost 4 bases and J lost 1; bases outside the gene matches: 13. CDR1 and CDR2 from the germline V gene are SQVTM and ANQGSEA.

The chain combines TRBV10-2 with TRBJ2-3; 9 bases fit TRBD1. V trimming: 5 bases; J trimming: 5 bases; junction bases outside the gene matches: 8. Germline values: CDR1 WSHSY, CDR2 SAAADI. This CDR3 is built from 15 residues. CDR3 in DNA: TGCGCCAGCAGTCAGGGACAGGGCGGGGTAGATACGCAGTATTTT. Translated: CASSQGQGGVDTQYF.

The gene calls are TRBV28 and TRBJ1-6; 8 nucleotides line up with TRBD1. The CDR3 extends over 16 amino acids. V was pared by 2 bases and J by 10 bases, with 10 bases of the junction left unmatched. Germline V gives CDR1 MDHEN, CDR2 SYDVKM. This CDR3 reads CASSLDPGGWSSPLHF. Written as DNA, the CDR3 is TGTGCCAGCAGTTTAGACCCAGGGGGCTGGAGCTCACCCCTCCACTTT.

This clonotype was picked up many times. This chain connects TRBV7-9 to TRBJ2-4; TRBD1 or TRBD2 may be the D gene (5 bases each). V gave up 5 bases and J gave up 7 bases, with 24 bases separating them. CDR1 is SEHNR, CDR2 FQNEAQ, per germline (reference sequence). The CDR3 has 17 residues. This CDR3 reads CASSLVGTLKVDNIQYF. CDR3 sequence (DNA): TGTGCCAGCAGCCTAGTCGGGACGCTGAAGGTCGACAACATTCAGTACTTC.

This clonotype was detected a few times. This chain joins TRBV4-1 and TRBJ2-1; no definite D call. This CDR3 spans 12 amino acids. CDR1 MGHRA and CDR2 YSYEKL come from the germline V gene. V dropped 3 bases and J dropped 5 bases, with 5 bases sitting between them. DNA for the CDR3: TGCGCCAGCAGCCACGGACACAATGAGCAGTTCTTC. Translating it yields CASSHGHNEQFF.

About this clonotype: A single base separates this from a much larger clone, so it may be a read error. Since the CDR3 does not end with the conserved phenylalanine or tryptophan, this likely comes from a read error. The CDR3 loop reads CASSPPGMFLEQYL. CDR3 nucleotides: TGTGCCAGCAGCCCTCCGGGAATGTTCCTCGAGCAGTACTTA. The chain couples TRBV7-2 to TRBJ2-7, with TRBD2 as a possible D gene (5 bases). In germline, CDR1 is SGHTA, CDR2 FQGNSA. The CDR3 is 14 residues long. V was trimmed by 5 bases and J by 6 bases, leaving 17 bases between them.